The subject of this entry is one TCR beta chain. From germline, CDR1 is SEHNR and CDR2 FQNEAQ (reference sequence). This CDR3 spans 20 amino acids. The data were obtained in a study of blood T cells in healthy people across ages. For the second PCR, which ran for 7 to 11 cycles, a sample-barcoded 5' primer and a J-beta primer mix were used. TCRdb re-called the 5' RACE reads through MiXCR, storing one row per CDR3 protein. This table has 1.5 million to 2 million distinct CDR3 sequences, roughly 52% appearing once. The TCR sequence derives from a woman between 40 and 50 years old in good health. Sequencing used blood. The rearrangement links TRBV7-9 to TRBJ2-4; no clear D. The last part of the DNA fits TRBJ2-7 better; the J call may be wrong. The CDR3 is CASSLPSRVRASDQPYEQYF. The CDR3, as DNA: TGTGCCAGCAGCTTGCCCAGTAGGGTTAGGGCGTCGGACCAGCCTTACGAGCAGTACTTC.